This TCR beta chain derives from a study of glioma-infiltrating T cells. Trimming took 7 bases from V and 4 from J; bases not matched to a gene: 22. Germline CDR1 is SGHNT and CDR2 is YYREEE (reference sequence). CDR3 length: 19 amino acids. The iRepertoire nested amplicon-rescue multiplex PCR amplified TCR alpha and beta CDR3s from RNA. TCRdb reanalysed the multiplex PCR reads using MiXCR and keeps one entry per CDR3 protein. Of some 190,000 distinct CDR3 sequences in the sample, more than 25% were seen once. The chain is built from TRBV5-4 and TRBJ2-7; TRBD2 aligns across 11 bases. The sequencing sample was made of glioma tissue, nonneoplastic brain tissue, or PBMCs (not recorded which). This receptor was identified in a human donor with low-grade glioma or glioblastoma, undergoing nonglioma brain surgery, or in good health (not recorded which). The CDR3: CASCPGLADFNLQGYEQYF. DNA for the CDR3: TGTGCCAGCTGCCCGGGACTAGCGGATTTTAACCTCCAGGGGTACGAGCAGTACTTC.